This entry is about one T cell receptor beta chain. Being one base from a much bigger clone, this may be a read error. Ophthalmopathy patients all had a Clinical Activity Score of at least 3, a NOSPECS grade of at least 4 and disease under 3 months old. What was amplified from RNA transcripts were TCR beta CDR3 regions. HTBI primers were the set used in a first-round RT-PCR of the TCR CDR3. TCRdb processed the multiplex PCR reads anew with MiXCR; each CDR3 protein has one entry. The sample yields around 290,000 distinct CDR3 sequences, approximately 17% seen once. The CDR3 covers 13 residues. Germline V gene sequence: CDR1 MNHEY, CDR2 SMNVEV (reference sequence). V was trimmed by 11 bases and J by 4 bases, leaving 16 bases between them. This entry belongs to a study of T cells in Graves' hyperthyroidism and ophthalmopathy.

This TCR derives from a woman aged 55 to 70 with Graves' ophthalmopathy. Sample: blood. The J gene is TRBJ2-3, the V gene TRBV27; D call uncertain. The CDR3 region has the DNA TGTGCCTTCGGTCAGCGAACCGCAGATACGCAGTATTTT. It codes for CAFGQRTADTQYF.